This TCR beta chain was documented in a study of chemoradiotherapy in HPV16-positive cancers (dated 2022 in TCRdb). General notes on the study: Candidate HPV-specific T-cell clones and common TCR motifs were defined through functional T-cell assays on cells from a couple of HPV16-positive patients. The study asked whether T-cell immunity to the HPV oncoproteins E6 and E7 changes during chemoradiotherapy and whether this immunity affects survival. TCR repertoires from under 90 patients with HPV-related cancers were then used to track the candidate HPV-specific TCRs and motifs.

A remark on this clone: This clone's antigen is unknown. No per-base quality is available; no much larger clone lies one base away.

Repertoires were sampled repeatedly over the course of chemoradiotherapy so that clonal expansion in the tumor microenvironment could be followed. After removal of 5 bases from V and 0 bases from J, the junction retains 15 bases not matched to a gene. Counted from cysteine to phenylalanine, this CDR3 has 20 amino acids. The entry retains the CDR3 DNA only, 60 bases that are in frame from base 1. CDR1 and CDR2, looked up from the germline V gene, are SGHTA and FQGTGA. Study-wide findings and limitations: The functional definition of HPV-specific T cells was derived from only a couple of HPV16-positive patients, and the survival association was reported for HPV16-positive patients. Expansion of candidate HPV-specific clones and E7-related TCR motifs was observed in the tumor microenvironment during treatment, whereas no such expansion was observed for non-HPV-specific T cells. In HPV16-positive patients, expansion of HPV-responsive T cells during chemoradiotherapy was found to be associated with improved recurrence-free survival.

The library was built by means of the immunoSEQ multiplex PCR assay. What TCRdb holds here is the immuneACCESS table cut down to in-frame rearrangements. Part of the clones is not present; checked against another copy, under half of the missing clones reflect an unresolved V gene, and the others are unexplained. The sample data list about 29,000 clones, and over 90% of these were observed just once. More than 15% of the sample is in the top ten clones. This chain joins TRBV7-3 to TRBJ2-3, with 12 bases matching TRBD2. The material sequenced was blood, taken from a patient who underwent chemoradiotherapy. The receptor comes from a human donor with HPV-associated anogenital cancer. The DNA sequence is as follows: TGTGCCAGCAGCCCCTACCCTAGCGGGGGGGCCTTGTTAAGCACAGATACGCAGTATTTT. The translation is CASSPYPSGGALLSTDTQYF. Joined to the reference TRBV7-3 and TRBJ2-3 proteins, this CDR3 gives the full variable domain: GAGVSQTPSNKVTEKGKYVELRCDPISGHTALYWYRQSLGQGPEFLIYFQGTGAADDSGLPNDRFFAVRPEGSVSTLKIQRTERGDSAVYLCASSPYPSGGALLSTDTQYFGPGTRLTVL.